This T cell receptor beta chain emerged from a study of radiotherapy plus CTLA-4 blockade in lung cancer. Study information: Overall, less than 20% of patients showed an objective response, while 31% attained disease control.

Germline V gives CDR1 SGHRS, CDR2 YFSETQ. The CDR3 length is 20 residues. Broader study findings: Early blood T cell clone dynamics reportedly forecast response best, with interferon-beta. Peripheral blood showed expansion of tumor-derived TCR clones after radiotherapy and ipilimumab.

The repertoire was sequenced with immunoSEQ multiplex PCR; TCRdb's copy has only in-frame clones and lacks some. The data contain some 110,000 clones, about 90% of them singletons. This clone was recorded only once. Its antigen is still unknown. People whose metastatic non-small-cell lung cancer was chemo-refractory got focal radiation along with CTLA-4 blockade by ipilimumab. Sequenced here: peripheral blood, sampled from a patient treated with radiotherapy plus ipilimumab. This clonotype originated in a human donor with non-small cell lung cancer that progressed on radiotherapy plus ipilimumab. The chain employs TRBV5-1 and TRBJ2-5; TRBD2 agrees at 10 bases. The assigned J gene may be wrong: the sequence end matches TRBJ2-7 better. The CDR3 DNA is TGCGCCAGCAGCCCGCCCCAGGGGACTAGCGTCGCACGCGGACCCTACGAGCAGTACTTC. This encodes CASSPPQGTSVARGPYEQYF.